This T cell receptor beta chain was sequenced during a study of T cell repertoires and HLA-DP antigens. On the study more broadly: One stimulator alloantigen differed from self by one groove amino acid; the other by ten.

Repertoires were generated with immunoSEQ multiplex PCR, while TCRdb's copy carries only in-frame clones and drops some. The data contain approximately 90,000 clones, approximately 86% of them singletons. About this clone itself: No antigen is known for it.

The germline V and J ends were trimmed by 7 bases and 4 bases, with 22 bases remaining between them. The CDR3 length is 16 residues. Germline CDR1 reads SNHLY; CDR2 reads FYNNEI. What was sequenced was CD4+ T cells from PBMCs. The rearrangement uses TRBV2 and TRBJ1-1; D remains ambiguous. The receptor was isolated from a man aged 50 or older in good health and CMV-seronegative. The CDR3 sequence: CASIPRRVGKGTEAFF. CDR3 DNA: TGTGCCAGCATACCACGGCGGGTTGGGAAGGGCACTGAAGCTTTCTTT.